The TCR beta chain under discussion was sequenced for a study of T cells expressing NK-cell markers. TCRdb reanalyzed the 5' RACE reads, giving one entry per CDR3 protein sequence and no DNA. The table for this sample gives about 170,000 distinct CDR3 sequences. CDR3 size: 15 residues. The V gene's germline CDR1 is LNHNV and CDR2 YYDKDF (reference sequence). This sequence originates from a man aged 18-70 years in good health. Material for sequencing was blood T cells: a sorted CD56 or NKG2C T cell subset, CD4+ or CD8+ T cells, or bulk PBMC T cells (not recorded which). The gene calls are TRBV15 and TRBJ2-1. Here the CDR3 reads CATSQDRYDWDEQFF.